This T cell receptor (beta chain) was found in a study of T cell repertoires in cytomegalovirus infection. For the study at large: A matching HLA type, together with CMV infection, was signaled by public TCR beta signatures.

V lost 7 bases, J lost 5 bases, and 12 bases lay in between. The CDR3 has 13 residues. Germline V lookup: CDR1 SGHTA, CDR2 FQGNSA. TCRdb reanalysed the reads using MiXCR and keeps one entry per CDR3 protein. The sample carries 150,000 to 200,000 distinct CDR3 sequences, 13% to 15% recorded once. The table lists this clonotype with many counts. Its specificity is not known. Study-wide results and limits: Totalled public TCR beta family frequency picked out people who carried CMV plus the relevant HLA. CMV-specific TCR beta clonotypes restricted by HLA-C were the ones dominating the ex vivo response.

The origin of this receptor is a human donor in good health (CMV status not recorded). Some clones in this sample may be carry-over from other donors' samples. What was sequenced was PBMCs. The rearrangement uses TRBV7-2 and TRBJ1-5; TRBD1 might be the D (6 bases). CDR3 in amino acids: CASTPDRYQPQHF. The CDR3 bases are TGTGCCAGCACCCCGGACAGATATCAGCCCCAGCATTTT.